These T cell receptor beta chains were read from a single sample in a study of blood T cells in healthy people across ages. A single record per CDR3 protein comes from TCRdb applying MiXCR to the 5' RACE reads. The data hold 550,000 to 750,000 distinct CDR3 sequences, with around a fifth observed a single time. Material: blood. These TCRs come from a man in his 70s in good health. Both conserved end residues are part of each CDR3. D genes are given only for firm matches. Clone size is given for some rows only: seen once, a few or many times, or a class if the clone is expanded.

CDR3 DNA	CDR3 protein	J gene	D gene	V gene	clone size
TGTGCCAGCAGTTTATTGGTAGCGGGACCCCAAGAGACCCAGTACTTC	CASSLLVAGPQETQYF	TRBJ2-5	TRBD2	TRBV27	few
TGTGCCAGCAGCGTGGGACAGGTCTATGAGCAGTACTTC	CASSVGQVYEQYF	TRBJ2-5	TRBD1	TRBV11-2	NA
TGCGCCAGCAGCTTGATGGGGGAGAATGAAAAACTGTTTTTT	CASSLMGENEKLFF	TRBJ1-4	NA	TRBV5-1	NA
TGCAGTGCTAGAGTTACCAGGTCTTCCGCGGCCCAGTACTTC	CSARVTRSSAAQYF	TRBJ2-5	NA	TRBV20-1	NA
TGTGCCAGCAGTCGATCGGGGGAGAACACTGAAGCTTTCTTT	CASSRSGENTEAFF	TRBJ1-1	NA	TRBV6-1	NA
TGCGCCAGCAGCCAACTGACAGATTCACCCCTCCACTTT	CASSQLTDSPLHF	TRBJ1-6	NA	TRBV4-3	many
TGTGCCAGCAGCCCTCAGGAGGGCACCGGGGAGCTGTTTTTT	CASSPQEGTGELFF	TRBJ2-2	NA	TRBV7-6	NA
TGCAGCGTTGGACCCGGGACAGAAGTAAATGGCTACACCTTC	CSVGPGTEVNGYTF	TRBJ1-2	TRBD1	TRBV29-1	NA
TGTGCCAGCAGACTGACAGGCTTTGGGTCACCCCTCCACTTT	CASRLTGFGSPLHF	TRBJ1-6	NA	TRBV28	few
TGTGCCAGCAGCTTATTGGGGAACAATGAGCAGTTCTTC	CASSLLGNNEQFF	TRBJ2-1	NA	TRBV11-2	many
TGTGCCAGCAGTTTCATCGGGAGGGCCACGTACGAGCAGTACTTC	CASSFIGRATYEQYF	TRBJ2-7	TRBD2	TRBV27	NA
TGTGCCAGCACAGGGGGCGCTGCCTACGAGCAGTACTTC	CASTGGAAYEQYF	TRBJ2-7	TRBD1	TRBV28	NA
TGTGCCAGCAGCCAGTTCTCTAGCGGAACCTACGAGCAGTACTTC	CASSQFSSGTYEQYF	TRBJ2-7	TRBD2	TRBV14	few
TGTGCCAGCAGCCCGAAGACAGGGTTCGTTTACGAGCAGCACTTC	CASSPKTGFVYEQHF	TRBJ2-7	TRBD1	TRBV7-2	NA
TGCAGTGCTAATAGCGGGACCGTTAAAGATACGCAGTATTTT	CSANSGTVKDTQYF	TRBJ2-3	TRBD2	TRBV20-1	few
TGTGCCAGCAGCCACGATGGCGGGAGGGCCTACGAGCAGTACTTC	CASSHDGGRAYEQYF	TRBJ2-7	TRBD2	TRBV7-2	few
TGTGCCAGCAGTCAGACAGGGCACTCCTCCTATGGCTACACCTTC	CASSQTGHSSYGYTF	TRBJ1-2	TRBD1	TRBV28	few
TGTGCCAGCAGTTTATCTAACAGGGGTGACACCGGGGAGCTGTTTTTT	CASSLSNRGDTGELFF	TRBJ2-2	TRBD1	TRBV27	NA
TGTGCCAGCAGCTTGGCAGGGGGCGCTTCCTCAGAGACCCAGTACTTC	CASSLAGGASSETQYF	TRBJ2-5	TRBD1	TRBV5-4	NA
TGTGCCAGCACTAGGCCAGGGGACACTGAAGCTTTCTTT	CASTRPGDTEAFF	TRBJ1-1	NA	TRBV12-3/TRBV12-4	NA
TGTGCCAGCAGTGAGGCCCTGGCCTCGGAGACCCAGTACTTC	CASSEALASETQYF	TRBJ2-5	NA	TRBV25-1	few
TGTGCCAGCAGGGCAGGGTCTTGGTATGGCTACACCTTC	CASRAGSWYGYTF	TRBJ1-2	NA	TRBV28	NA
TGCAGTGCTAAGGGGGGACAGCGGGACACTGAAGCTTTCTTT	CSAKGGQRDTEAFF	TRBJ1-1	TRBD1	TRBV20-1	few
TGCAGTGCTAGATATCGTGAGACCTACAATGAGCAGTTCTTC	CSARYRETYNEQFF	TRBJ2-1	NA	TRBV20-1	many
TGCGCCAGCAGCCAAGGCCGACAGGGGACAGATACGCAGTATTTT	CASSQGRQGTDTQYF	TRBJ2-3	TRBD1	TRBV4-1	NA
TGTGCCAGCAGCGAAACCCCGACAGAGTATAGCAATCAGCCCCAGCATTTT	CASSETPTEYSNQPQHF	TRBJ1-5	NA	TRBV7-9	many
TGCGCCAGCAGACCGGGACAGGGGTCTAACTATGGCTACACCTTC	CASRPGQGSNYGYTF	TRBJ1-2	TRBD1	TRBV6-6	few
TGTGCCAGCAGTTCTCAGGGGCTAGCGGGAGGGAATGAGCAGTTCTTC	CASSSQGLAGGNEQFF	TRBJ2-1	TRBD2	TRBV12-3/TRBV12-4	many
TGTGCCAGCAGCCTCACAGGGGGCCGTACGAATGAGCAGTTCTTC	CASSLTGGRTNEQFF	TRBJ2-1	TRBD1	TRBV14	NA
TGTGCCAGCAGCTTAGTTGTACAGGGGAAAAACATTCAGTACTTC	CASSLVVQGKNIQYF	TRBJ2-4	TRBD1	TRBV7-9	many
TGTGCCAGCACTTTCCAGGGCGTAGGGGTAAACATTCAGTACTTC	CASTFQGVGVNIQYF	TRBJ2-4	NA	TRBV28	NA